Presented here are 26 T cell receptor beta chains from one specimen sequenced in a study of shared clonotypes between healthy human individuals. CD45RO-negative CD8 cells positively selected for CCR7 made up the naive population, which excluded terminally differentiated effector memory CD45RA+ cells. Assay used: immunoSEQ multiplex PCR; TCRdb lists only in-frame clones, some missing. The sample includes approximately 840,000 clones, about 96% of them seen just once. The sequenced sample consisted of naive CD8+ T cells sorted from blood. The receptors were gathered from a man aged 30-40 years in good health.

This clone was seen a handful of times. Different DNA sequences within this sample yield the same CDR3. The chain has TRBV27 and TRBJ2-1; D gene ambiguous. Trimming shortened V by 5 bases and J by 4 bases, and 3 bases separated the two germline ends. Germline CDR1 and CDR2: MNHEY and SMNVEV (reference sequence). The length of the CDR3 is 11 residues. The CDR3 DNA reads as TGTGCCAGCAGTCAATACAATGAGCAGTTCTTC. The encoded protein is CASSQYNEQFF.

As concerns this clone: The sample has other DNA sequences that encode this CDR3 too. The rearrangement uses TRBV10-2 and TRBJ1-5; D is uncertain. The CDR3 has 14 amino acids. Per germline, CDR1 WSHSY and CDR2 SAAADI. The ends were cut back, 3 bases at V and 0 bases at J, with 6 bases in the middle. CDR3 bases: TGCGCCAGCAGTGAAGCATATAGCAATCAGCCCCAGCATTTT. This codes for CASSEAYSNQPQHF.

DNA of the CDR3: TGTGCCAGCTCACACTCCCTCCGGCTAGTCGACAGCACAGATACGCAGTATTTT. It codes for CASSHSLRLVDSTDTQYF. The genes are TRBV18 and TRBJ2-3; no firm D call. Germline V gene sequence: CDR1 KGHSH, CDR2 LQKENI. V dropped 4 bases and J dropped 0 bases, with 20 bases sitting between them. There are 18 residues in the CDR3.

The chain uses TRBV27 and TRBJ2-7; 11 bases match TRBD2. In germline, CDR1 is MNHEY, CDR2 SMNVEV (reference sequence). V shed 2 bases and J 3 bases; nucleotides not matched to a gene: 3. This CDR3 region has 15 residues. The CDR3 DNA sequence: TGTGCCAGCAGTTTAACTAGCGGGAGTATCTACGAGCAGTACTTC. It encodes CASSLTSGSIYEQYF.

The chain couples TRBV2 to TRBJ2-7; 8 nucleotides align to TRBD1. CDR1 SNHLY and CDR2 FYNNEI come from the germline V gene. J gave up 3 bases and V 7 bases, and 17 bases lay outside the gene matches. The CDR3 loop spans 17 amino acids. CDR3 sequence: CASTPVRGRQGYYEQYF. The CDR3 nucleotides are TGTGCCAGCACCCCTGTGAGGGGTAGACAGGGGTACTACGAGCAGTACTTC.

The V and J genes are TRBV10-3 and TRBJ2-3, with D maybe TRBD2 (6 bases). Looked up from germline, CDR1 is ENHRY and CDR2 is SYGVKD. Trimming took off 2 bases at V and 1 base at J, with 10 bases between the two ends. The CDR3 extends over 15 amino acids. The chain's CDR3 is CAISERGTGTDTQYF. CDR3 nucleotides: TGTGCCATCAGTGAGCGGGGGACTGGCACAGATACGCAGTATTTT.

The genes are TRBV7-9 and TRBJ2-1; the D is unclear. Germline V gene lookup returns CDR1 SEHNR and CDR2 FQNEAQ (reference sequence). This CDR3 is built from 13 residues. V gave up 1 base and J gave up 6 bases, with 7 bases separating them. CDR3 sequence: CASSLVAPNEQFF. CDR3 nucleotides: TGTGCCAGCAGCTTAGTCGCTCCCAATGAGCAGTTCTTC. Full variable domain (remainder filled in from reference TRBV7-9 and TRBJ2-1): DTGVSQNPRHKITKRGQNVTFRCDPISEHNRLYWYRQTLGQGPEFLTYFQNEAQLEKSRLLSDRFSAERPKGSFSTLEIQRTEQGDSAMYLCASSLVAPNEQFFGPGTRLTVL.

The J gene is TRBJ1-2, the V gene TRBV6-4; no clear D gene. CDR3 length: 15 amino acids. Germline V gene sequence: CDR1 MRHNA, CDR2 SNTAGT. Between the trimmed V and J ends, which lost 1 base and 4 bases, there was a span of 13 bases. CDR3 loop: CASSDLKTFPYGYTF. The CDR3 DNA is TGTGCCAGCAGTGACTTGAAAACGTTTCCCTATGGCTACACCTTC.

The chain links TRBV5-4 to TRBJ2-7; D is unclear. Germline loops: CDR1 SGHNT, CDR2 YYREEE (reference sequence). This CDR3 is 13 amino acids long. V was pared by 4 bases and J by 6 bases, with 14 bases between. CDR3 in amino acids: CASSPREVSEQYF. DNA for the CDR3: TGTGCCAGCAGCCCACGAGAGGTATCCGAGCAGTACTTC.

The genes are TRBV7-8 and TRBJ2-1; 9 nucleotides agree with TRBD1. This CDR3 is 17 amino acids long. The trim removed 1 base at V and 6 bases at J, leaving 10 bases unmatched. CDR1 is SGHVS and CDR2 is FQNEAQ in the germline V gene. This CDR3 is CASSLDSSGQGLNEQFF. The CDR3 DNA sequence: TGTGCCAGCAGCTTAGATAGTTCGGGACAGGGTCTCAATGAGCAGTTCTTC. The complete variable domain, with remaining parts taken from reference TRBV7-8 and TRBJ2-1, reads GAGVSQSPRYKVAKRGQDVALRCDPISGHVSLFWYQQALGQGPEFLTYFQNEAQLDKSGLPSDRFFAERPEGSVSTLKIQRTQQEDSAVYLCASSLDSSGQGLNEQFFGPGTRLTVL.

J is TRBJ2-6 and V is TRBV5-1; the D is unclear. V gave up 3 bases and J gave up 1 base, with 8 bases separating them. Germline V gene data show CDR1 as SGHRS and CDR2 as YFSETQ. The CDR3 is 15 amino acids. CDR3 bases: TGCGCCAGCAGCTCCACAGAATCTGGGGCCAACGTCCTGACTTTC. Amino acids: CASSSTESGANVLTF.

The chain carries TRBV15 and TRBJ2-2; 11 bases map to TRBD2. This CDR3 has 17 amino acids. V lost 2 bases and J lost 1; bases outside the gene matches: 3. Germline CDR1 LNHNV, CDR2 YYDKDF (reference sequence). CDR3 region: CATSRTSGSENTGELFF. In DNA form, the CDR3 reads TGTGCCACCAGCAGAACTAGCGGGAGCGAGAACACCGGGGAGCTGTTTTTT.

This clone was recorded once. The chain employs TRBV9 and TRBJ2-1; D is unclear. Germline lookup yields CDR1 SGDLS and CDR2 YYNGEE. The CDR3 loop spans 13 amino acids. Trimming stripped 1 base from V and 8 bases from J, with 10 bases between. CDR3 bases: TGTGCCAGCAGCGTATGGAATGAGGATGAGCAGTTCTTC. This codes for CASSVWNEDEQFF.

V and J are TRBV5-6 and TRBJ2-2; 8 positions match TRBD1. There are 12 residues in the CDR3. Germline V CDR1 and CDR2: SGHDT, YYEEEE. The V segment lost 5 bases and the J segment 9 bases; nucleotides outside the gene matches: 3. The CDR3 region has the DNA TGTGCCAGCAGTTTCAGGGGGCGGGAGCTGTTTTTT. Protein sequence: CASSFRGRELFF.

This sequence joins TRBV19 and TRBJ2-1; 15 nucleotides line up with TRBD2. Germline assignment: CDR1 LNHDA and CDR2 SQIVND (reference sequence). This CDR3 is built from 14 residues. The V and J ends lost 5 bases and 9 bases, in that order; junction bases with no gene match: 2. CDR3: CASSPGLAGGEQFF. The DNA for the CDR3 is TGTGCCAGTAGTCCGGGACTAGCGGGAGGTGAGCAGTTCTTC.

The rearrangement uses TRBV27 and TRBJ1-1; D possibly corresponds to TRBD1 (5 bases). Germline lookup yields CDR1 MNHEY and CDR2 SMNVEV (reference sequence). Trimming took 2 bases from V and 5 from J, leaving 12 bases between them. This CDR3 contains 14 residues. CDR3 coding DNA: TGTGCCAGCAGTTTACAGGGCCGGTTAACTGAAGCTTTCTTT. Protein product: CASSLQGRLTEAFF.

The chain employs TRBV4-3 and TRBJ2-1; TRBD1 aligns across 9 bases. V shed 4 bases and J 3 bases; nucleotides not matched to a gene: 7. Germline V gives CDR1 LGHNA, CDR2 YSLEER. This CDR3 is built from 16 residues. The CDR3, as DNA: TGCGCCAGCAGCCGCGGGACAGGGTTATACTACAATGAGCAGTTCTTC. Its protein product is CASSRGTGLYYNEQFF.

The chain has TRBV27 and TRBJ2-7; D gene unclear. The V end was cut by 6 bases, the J end by 2 bases, with 14 bases between. The CDR3 is 14 amino acids. The germline V gene has CDR1 MNHEY and CDR2 SMNVEV (reference sequence). CDR3 in amino acids: CASSWASYPYEQYF. CDR3 coding DNA: TGTGCCAGCAGCTGGGCCTCCTACCCCTACGAGCAGTACTTC.

The chain has TRBV7-8 and TRBJ2-7; 7 nucleotides align to TRBD1. CDR1 SGHVS and CDR2 FQNEAQ come from the germline V gene. The CDR3 covers 15 residues. The ends lost 3 bases at V and 0 bases at J; junction bases unmatched: 5. The CDR3 DNA reads as TGTGCCAGCAGCTTGTTGACAGGGAGCTCCTACGAGCAGTACTTC. This codes for CASSLLTGSSYEQYF.

The chain links TRBV18 to TRBJ2-5; TRBD2 might be the D (6 bases). There are 13 residues in the CDR3. Germline lookup yields CDR1 KGHSH and CDR2 LQKENI. V lost 6 bases and J lost 4, with 12 bases in between. In nucleotides, the CDR3 is TGTGCCAGCTCTCCTGGGGGGAGAGAGACCCAGTACTTC. Protein sequence: CASSPGGRETQYF.

J is TRBJ2-7 and V is TRBV27; D is unresolved. The V end lost 6 bases, the J end lost 2 bases, and 11 bases lay between the germline ends. CDR1 and CDR2 (germline): MNHEY, SMNVEV (reference sequence). This CDR3 has 13 amino acids. CDR3 protein: CASSYKKPYEQYF. The DNA of the CDR3 is TGTGCCAGCAGCTACAAGAAACCCTACGAGCAGTACTTC.

The chain uses TRBV29-1 and TRBJ2-5, with D possibly being TRBD1 (5 bases). Germline V gene sequence: CDR1 SQVTM, CDR2 ANQGSEA. The CDR3 runs 15 residues. Trimming left V 0 bases short and J 5 bases short, with 16 bases between. This CDR3 reads CSVEEGKGRQETQYF. DNA of the CDR3: TGCAGCGTTGAAGAGGGAAAGGGGCGCCAGGAGACCCAGTACTTC. Filled out from reference TRBV29-1 and TRBJ2-5, the complete variable domain reads SAVISQKPSRDICQRGTSLTIQCQVDSQVTMMFWYRQQPGQSLTLIATANQGSEATYESGFVIDKFPISRPNLTFSTLTVSNMSPEDSSIYLCSVEEGKGRQETQYFGPGTRLLVL.

The CDR3 sequence is CASRAGETQYF. The CDR3 DNA follows: TGTGCCAGCAGAGCCGGAGAGACCCAGTACTTC. The chain joins TRBV7-2 to TRBJ2-5; D gene ambiguous. The CDR3 has 11 amino acids. V lost 6 bases and J lost 4, with 6 bases in between. Germline V gene data show CDR1 as SGHTA and CDR2 as FQGNSA.

The chain employs TRBV19 and TRBJ2-7; D might be TRBD2 (5 bases). Trimming shortened V by 10 bases and J by 7 bases, and 20 bases separated the two germline ends. Germline V CDR1 and CDR2: LNHDA, SQIVND (reference sequence). CDR3 length: 13 residues. Written as DNA, the CDR3 is TGTGCCACGGGATTTGTTGCAGGCTTAGAGCAGTACTTC. It is translated as CATGFVAGLEQYF.

Points on this clone: The junction differs from germline at one of its ends, possibly a read error. DNA of the CDR3: TGCACCAGCAGCCGGTCGGAGGGGGAAGCAGATACGCAGTATTTT. This encodes CTSSRSEGEADTQYF. The V gene is TRBV4-1, the J gene TRBJ2-3; D could derive from TRBD1 or TRBD2 (6 bases each). Germline V lookup: CDR1 MGHRA, CDR2 YSYEKL. The CDR3 has 15 residues.

Regarding this clone: The identical CDR3 is also encoded by other nucleotide sequences in the sample. The J gene is TRBJ2-7, the V gene TRBV9; 13 bases map to TRBD2. There are 15 residues in the CDR3. Germline values: CDR1 SGDLS, CDR2 YYNGEE. After removal of 3 bases from V and 2 bases from J, the junction contained 2 bases not matched to a gene. Written as DNA, the CDR3 is TGTGCCAGCAGCGCTGGGACTAGCGGGGCCTACGAGCAGTACTTC. This encodes CASSAGTSGAYEQYF.